This is a list of T cell receptor beta chains from one sample in a study of T cell responses to AZD1222 COVID-19 vaccine. Produced via immunoSEQ multiplex PCR; TCRdb's table is partial and in-frame only. The sample shows roughly 67,000 clones, 65% to 80% of them seen only once. The sequencing here drew on peripheral blood, taken on day 0 of AZD1222 vaccination. These receptors were taken from an adult in good health. CDR3s include the opening cysteine and the closing phenylalanine or tryptophan. The order of the fields is J gene, D gene, clone size, V gene, CDR3 DNA, CDR3 protein. The D gene is left open where the match is weak. Not every row has a clone size; where given, it reads once, few, many or a size class.

TRBJ2-1 - - TRBV7-2 TGTGCCAGCAGCTTTTCGGATGAGCAGTTCTTC CASSFSDEQFF
TRBJ1-3 - - TRBV5-1 TGCGCCAGCAGCTTGGAACAGGGAGGAAACACCATATATTTT CASSLEQGGNTIYF
TRBJ2-1 TRBD2 - TRBV10-2 TGCGCCAGCAGTTTGTTAGCGGGGGGCCTACCCTACAATGAGCAGTTCTTC CASSLLAGGLPYNEQFF
TRBJ1-5 - - TRBV11-3 TGTGCCAGCAGCTTAGCGCCTGCTGACGGGCCCCAGCATTTT CASSLAPADGPQHF
TRBJ2-7 TRBD1 - TRBV5-1 TGCGCCAGCAGTTCCCCGGGACAGGGTATTCGGAAGGACGAGCAGTACTTC CASSSPGQGIRKDEQYF
TRBJ1-5 - - TRBV28 TGTGCCAGCACCTTCGGGCAGCCGGGCAATCAGCCCCAGCATTTT CASTFGQPGNQPQHF
TRBJ1-1 - - TRBV18 TGTGCCAGCTCACCCCTTGGGGTCGGGAACACTGAAGCTTTCTTT CASSPLGVGNTEAFF
TRBJ2-1 TRBD2 few TRBV11-2 TGTGCCAGCAGCTTAGAAGCGGGGGGGCCTAATGAGCAGTTCTTC CASSLEAGGPNEQFF
TRBJ1-3 - - TRBV6-1 TGTGCCAGCAGTGAAAGAAGGACGGCTGGAAACACCATATATTTT CASSERRTAGNTIYF
TRBJ2-7 TRBD2 - TRBV6-2/TRBV6-3 TGTGCCAGCAGTTGGGGAGGGTCTACCTACGAGCAGTACTTC CASSWGGSTYEQYF
TRBJ2-7 - - TRBV9 TGTGCCAGCAGCGTAGTGGCGGGGACAAACTACGAGCAGTACTTC CASSVVAGTNYEQYF
TRBJ2-7 TRBD2 - TRBV11-2 TGTGCCAGCAGCTTAGATTCTGGACTAGCGGGGGCCTACGAGCAGTACTTC CASSLDSGLAGAYEQYF
TRBJ2-1 - - TRBV6-2/TRBV6-3 TGTGCCAGCAGTTACGTGGTCGGGACGGTATCCTACAATGAGCAGTTCTTC CASSYVVGTVSYNEQFF
TRBJ2-4 TRBD2 - TRBV11-2 TGTGCCAGCAGCTTACAGCGGGGGGGCCACATTCAGTACTTC CASSLQRGGHIQYF
TRBJ1-6 - - TRBV27 TGTGCCAGCAGTTTGATGTGGGAGCCTCTGGGATATAATTCACCCCTCCACTTT CASSLMWEPLGYNSPLHF
TRBJ1-5 - - TRBV19 TGTGCCAGTCACCAGAGGTCGGGGGGAGGAGGGGGCAATCAGCCCCAGCATTTT CASHQRSGGGGGNQPQHF
TRBJ2-7 - once TRBV5-1 TGCGCCAGCAGCTTGGCCGGGGAGTACTACGAGCAGTACTTC CASSLAGEYYEQYF
TRBJ2-5 - - TRBV6-6 TGTGCCAGCAGTCGGGACGCCCAAGAGACCCAGTACTTC CASSRDAQETQYF
TRBJ1-2 - - TRBV5-1 TGCGCCAGCAGCTCGAACTATTATTATGGCTACACCTTC CASSSNYYYGYTF
TRBJ1-1 - - TRBV6-2/TRBV6-3 TGTGCCAGCAGTTACTCGACCGGATCCGAAGCTTTCTTT CASSYSTGSEAFF
TRBJ1-2 TRBD1 few TRBV9 TGTGCCAGCAGCTTCCTCCCCGGGACAGGGGTCTATGGCTACACCTTC CASSFLPGTGVYGYTF
TRBJ1-2 - few TRBV18 TGTGCCAGCTCTCAAACGGACCGATATGGCTACACCTTC CASSQTDRYGYTF
TRBJ2-1 - - TRBV7-9 TGTGCCAGCAGCTCCCTAAAGACTATCCATGAGCAGTTCTTC CASSSLKTIHEQFF
TRBJ1-2 TRBD1 few TRBV19 TGTGCCAGCCAGTCAGGGGGCTCTAACTATGGCTACACCTTC CASQSGGSNYGYTF